Below are 32 T cell receptor beta chains sequenced from a single sample in a study of T cells in Graves' hyperthyroidism and ophthalmopathy. The source material, RNA transcripts, was used to amplify TCR beta CDR3 regions. Initially, a first-round RT-PCR of the TCR CDR3 employed the HTBI primer set. TCRdb analysed the multiplex PCR reads with MiXCR anew, one entry per CDR3 protein. The table includes some 510,000 distinct CDR3 sequences, under 60% detected once. Input material: peripheral blood or thyroid tissue (not recorded which). Receptor source: a woman aged 18-29 years with Graves' hyperthyroidism.

This chain joins TRBV2 and TRBJ2-3; no clear D gene. CDR3 length: 13 residues. V gave up 3 bases and J gave up 2 bases, with 6 bases separating them. Germline V gives CDR1 SNHLY, CDR2 FYNNEI. The CDR3 DNA reads TGTGCCAGCAGTGAGGGTTTCACAGATACGCAGTATTTT. Its translation is CASSEGFTDTQYF.

The J gene is TRBJ1-2, the V gene TRBV29-1, with 9 bases lining up with TRBD1. V was clipped by 7 bases and J by 7 bases; unmatched bases: 7. The CDR3 sequence is 12 residues long. Germline CDR1 is SQVTM and CDR2 is ANQGSEA. CDR3 in amino acids: CSAGGTGTGYTF. The CDR3 DNA sequence: TGCAGCGCTGGTGGGACAGGGACTGGCTACACCTTC. Based on the CDR3 plus reference TRBV29-1 and TRBJ1-2, the full variable domain is SAVISQKPSRDICQRGTSLTIQCQVDSQVTMMFWYRQQPGQSLTLIATANQGSEATYESGFVIDKFPISRPNLTFSTLTVSNMSPEDSSIYLCSAGGTGTGYTFGSGTRLTVV.

The chain joins TRBV7-9 to TRBJ1-3, with 7 nucleotides matching TRBD1. V lost 4 bases, J lost 2 bases, and 8 bases stayed unmatched. This CDR3 region has 16 residues. Germline CDR1 reads SEHNR; CDR2 reads FQNEAQ (reference sequence). The DNA of the CDR3 is TGTGCCAGCAGCTCCCGGGACAGCCCCACTGGAAACACCATATATTTT. Protein product: CASSSRDSPTGNTIYF.

As to this clonotype: Because it lacks the conserved phenylalanine or tryptophan at the end, this CDR3 is likely a read error. No DNA is shown, since the ends of the CDR3 on it are uncertain; the CDR3 is the one TCRdb lists. The CDR3 is CASSLGLAGGP. The V and J genes are TRBV7-8 and TRBJ2-2; no check of the table's D call, TRBD2, against the DNA was made. The CDR3 has 11 amino acids, counting both end residues. Germline V CDR1 and CDR2: SGHVS, FQNEAQ.

The V and J genes are TRBV12-3 or TRBV12-4 and TRBJ2-7; a weak D match, TRBD2 (5 bases). The CDR3 runs 14 residues. Between the trimmed V and J ends, which lost 4 bases and 1 base, there was a span of 11 bases. The CDR3 sequence is CASSSNGMSYEQYF. Written as DNA, the CDR3 is TGTGCCAGCAGTTCCAACGGGATGTCCTACGAGCAGTACTTC.

Regarding this clonotype: This clone may be a read error of a much larger clone one base away. The genes are TRBV2 and TRBJ2-7; 8 positions match TRBD1. The CDR3 loop spans 13 amino acids. The V gene's germline CDR1 is SNHLY and CDR2 FYNNEI. CDR3 coding DNA: TGTGCCAGCAGCGGGACAGGTCTGAGCGAGCAGCACTTC. It encodes CASSGTGLSEQHF. The variable domain in full, completed from reference TRBV2 and TRBJ2-7, reads EPEVTQTPSHQVTQMGQEVILRCVPISNHLYFYWYRQILGQKVEFLVSFYNNEISEKSEIFDDQFSVERPDGSNFTLKIRSTKLEDSAMYFCASSGTGLSEQHFGPGTRLTVT.

The chain recombines TRBV20-1 with TRBJ2-5; 9 bases align to TRBD1. Per the germline V gene, CDR1 is DFQATT and CDR2 is SNEGSKA (reference sequence). This CDR3 region has 14 residues. CDR3 coding DNA: TGCAGCCCGGGGGGACAGGGCATTTCGGAGACCCAGTACTTC. Amino acids: CSPGGQGISETQYF.

The chain joins TRBV2 to TRBJ1-2; D is possibly TRBD1 (5 bases). The germline V and J ends were trimmed by 10 bases and 4 bases, with 10 bases remaining between them. The V gene's germline CDR1 is SNHLY and CDR2 FYNNEI. This CDR3 has 11 amino acids. The CDR3 is CATYGGYGYTF. The DNA of the CDR3 is TGTGCCACCTATGGGGGCTATGGCTACACCTTC.

This chain uses TRBV25-1 with TRBJ1-6; D perhaps matches TRBD1 (6 bases). Germline V gives CDR1 MGHDK, CDR2 SYGVNS. V lost 6 bases and J lost 8, with 20 bases in between. This CDR3 is 16 amino acids long. The CDR3, as DNA: TGTGCCAGCAGCAAAGGCGCAGGGGATGGCGATTCACCCCTCCACTTT. Its protein product is CASSKGAGDGDSPLHF.

J is TRBJ1-2 and V is TRBV24-1, with D unresolved. CDR1 and CDR2 (germline): KGHDR, SFDVKD. This CDR3 region has 10 residues. The ends were cut back, 3 bases at V and 12 bases at J, with 7 bases in the middle. Here the CDR3 DNA reads TGTGCCACCAGTGATGGGCGGGACACCTTC. This gives the protein CATSDGRDTF.

This clonotype was seen repeatedly, ten times or more. This sequence joins TRBV24-1 and TRBJ1-1, with 7 bases identical to TRBD1. The CDR3 consists of 13 residues. CDR1 and CDR2 from the germline V gene are KGHDR and SFDVKD. Trimming cost V 5 bases and J 7 bases; bases outside gene matches: 6. The CDR3 nucleotides are TGTGCCACCAGTGCCCCGGCAGGGGGTGAAGCTTTCTTT. Translating gives CATSAPAGGEAFF.

For the CDR3, the DNA is TGTGCTAGTGGTTTGGTATTGGGGGGGCCAGAGACCCAGTACTTC. This gives the protein CASGLVLGGPETQYF. The rearrangement uses TRBV12-5 and TRBJ2-5; the D gene is possibly TRBD2 (7 bases). The CDR3 loop spans 15 amino acids. Trimming removed 0 bases at V and 4 bases at J, with 12 bases between. The germline V gene encodes CDR1 LGHNT and CDR2 FRNRAP. The complete variable domain, with remaining parts taken from reference TRBV12-5 and TRBJ2-5, reads DARVTQTPRHKVTEMGQEVTMRCQPILGHNTVFWYRQTMMQGLELLAYFRNRAPLDDSGMPKDRFSAEMPDATLATLKIQPSEPRDSAVYFCASGLVLGGPETQYFGPGTRLLVL.

This clonotype was found once. This could be a read error, since a much larger clone is one nucleotide away. The rearrangement uses TRBV2 and TRBJ2-5; 7 nucleotides agree with TRBD2. CDR3 length: 15 residues. CDR1 is SNHLY and CDR2 is FYNNEI in the germline V gene. This chain's CDR3 is CTSTGPSGPQETQYF. In DNA form, the CDR3 reads TGTACCAGCACCGGTCCTAGCGGACCCCAAGAGACCCAGTACTTC.

About this clonotype: A clone one base away is much larger, so this may be a read error. The chain recombines TRBV10-3 with TRBJ2-5; D is undetermined. The CDR3 loop spans 13 amino acids. Per germline, CDR1 ENHRY and CDR2 SYGVKD. CDR3: CASSEEERETQYF. CDR3 sequence (DNA): TGTGCCAGCAGTGAGGAAGAGAGGGAGACCCAGTACTTC.

This clonotype showed up many times. The chain is built from TRBV7-8 and TRBJ1-6; D is unclear. The CDR3 is 13 amino acids. With 3 bases removed from V and 7 bases from J, the gap between germline ends came to 7 bases. Germline V gene data show CDR1 as SGHVS and CDR2 as FQNEAQ. CDR3 sequence: CASSFPGNSPLHF. DNA of the CDR3: TGTGCCAGCAGCTTCCCGGGAAATTCACCCCTCCACTTT.

The chain uses TRBV7-2 and TRBJ1-6; 8 bases are shared with TRBD1. Trimming took 11 bases from V and 10 from J; bases not matched to a gene: 13. CDR3 size: 14 residues. Looked up from germline, CDR1 is SGHTA and CDR2 is FQGNSA. In nucleotides, the CDR3 is TGTGCCTGGAAGGCACCTGACAGGGGCTCACCCCTCCACTTT. It yields the protein CAWKAPDRGSPLHF.

V is TRBV29-1 and J is TRBJ1-2; unclear D gene. CDR3 length equals 12 residues. CDR1 and CDR2 from the germline V gene are SQVTM and ANQGSEA. V shed 2 bases and J shed 2 bases, with 6 bases lying between them. The CDR3 sequence: CSVEFRNYGYTF. The CDR3 nucleotides read TGCAGCGTTGAATTCAGGAACTATGGCTACACCTTC.

The CDR3 protein is CASSSTANTGELFF. CDR3 coding DNA: TGTGCCAGCAGCTCTACAGCGAACACCGGGGAGCTGTTTTTT. The chain employs TRBV7-2 and TRBJ2-2; D is uncertain. Germline V gene sequence: CDR1 SGHTA, CDR2 FQGNSA. The CDR3 has 14 residues. Trimming cost V 4 bases and J 0 bases, with 6 bases left between them.

This clonotype occurred many times. The V call is TRBV12-3 or TRBV12-4, the J call TRBJ2-5; D not resolved. The CDR3 length is 15 residues. V was trimmed by 5 bases and J by 5 bases, leaving 18 bases between them. CDR3 coding DNA: TGTGCCAGCAGTCCCACAACCATCGGGTGGGAGACCCAGTACTTC. Translation gives CASSPTTIGWETQYF.

For this clonotype: Sequence at one end of the junction differs from germline and may be a read error. This sequence joins TRBV10-3 and TRBJ1-5, with 7 nucleotides matching TRBD1. Germline CDR1 and CDR2: ENHRY and SYGVKD. CDR3 length: 15 residues. CDR3 nucleotide sequence: TGTGCCAGCAGTGTTAGACAGGGAGACAATCAGCCCCAGCATTTT. Protein sequence: CASSVRQGDNQPQHF.

This clonotype was seen more than once but under ten times. This rearrangement joins TRBV5-1 to TRBJ2-7; no firm D call. CDR3 length equals 16 residues. V dropped 0 bases and J dropped 0 bases, with 13 bases sitting between them. CDR1 is SGHRS and CDR2 is YFSETQ in the germline V gene. The CDR3 coding sequence is TGCGCCAGCAGCTTGGTGTACCAGCGCCCCTCCTACGAGCAGTACTTC. Its protein is CASSLVYQRPSYEQYF.

The V gene is TRBV7-2, the J gene TRBJ1-3; 10 bases line up with TRBD1. The CDR3 extends over 13 amino acids. Germline lookup yields CDR1 SGHTA and CDR2 FQGNSA. Germline trimming cut 1 base from V and 9 bases from J; bases unmatched to any gene: 0. DNA for the CDR3: TGTGCCAGCAGCTTAGGACAGGGGGCCACCATATATTTT. Protein: CASSLGQGATIYF.

This clonotype was detected ten times or more. The J gene is TRBJ1-1, the V gene TRBV10-3; 8 nucleotides align to TRBD1. Germline V gives CDR1 ENHRY, CDR2 SYGVKD. Trimming removed 6 bases from V and 4 bases from J; junction bases left unmatched: 4. The CDR3 covers 13 residues. Here the CDR3 reads CAIRDRGSTEAFF. CDR3 in DNA: TGTGCCATCAGAGACAGGGGTTCCACTGAAGCTTTCTTT.

The rearrangement links TRBV24-1 to TRBJ2-5; 10 bases are a match to TRBD2. This CDR3 spans 13 amino acids. The germline V gene encodes CDR1 KGHDR and CDR2 SFDVKD. With 9 bases clipped from V and 3 bases from J, the junction kept 3 bases outside the gene matches. The CDR3 DNA reads as TGTGCCACCGGACTAGCGGCGGAAGAGACCCAGTACTTC. Its translation is CATGLAAEETQYF.

This clonotype has more than one count but fewer than ten. The gene calls are TRBV7-9 and TRBJ2-7; TRBD2 matches at 8 bases. The germline CDR1 and CDR2 sequences are SEHNR and FQNEAQ (reference sequence). V lost 5 bases and J lost 5; bases outside the gene matches: 14. The CDR3 totals 16 residues. The CDR3 region is CASSPPSSGRYHEQYF. In DNA form, the CDR3 reads TGTGCCAGCAGCCCACCGTCCAGCGGGAGATACCACGAGCAGTACTTC.

The genes are TRBV5-1 and TRBJ2-7, with TRBD2 matching over 9 bases. Germline CDR1 SGHRS, CDR2 YFSETQ. The ends lost 5 bases at V and 4 bases at J; junction bases unmatched: 10. The CDR3 runs to 15 residues. The CDR3 protein is CASSYVSGSGYEQYF. In nucleotides, the CDR3 is TGCGCCAGCAGTTACGTTAGCGGGAGCGGGTACGAGCAGTACTTC.

In DNA form, the CDR3 reads TGCAGCTTAGAACCAGGGACCTACGAGCAGTACTTC. Its translation is CSLEPGTYEQYF. The rearrangement uses TRBV29-1 and TRBJ2-7, with TRBD1 as a possible D gene (5 bases). With 8 bases removed from V and 2 bases from J, the gap between germline ends came to 13 bases. Germline V gene data show CDR1 as SQVTM and CDR2 as ANQGSEA. CDR3 length: 12 amino acids.

This clonotype was seen more than once but under ten times. CDR3 in amino acids: CASSQTSGRVYEQYF. CDR3 DNA: TGTGCCAGCAGCCAGACTAGCGGGAGGGTCTACGAGCAGTACTTC. This chain links TRBV6-1 with TRBJ2-7; 14 bases map to TRBD2. CDR1 and CDR2 from the germline V gene are MNHNS and SASEGT. The V gene end was trimmed by 6 bases and the J gene end by 3 bases; junction bases not matched to a gene: 4. The CDR3 runs to 15 residues.

This clonotype was counted between two and nine times. V is TRBV10-3 and J is TRBJ2-7; a weak D match, TRBD2 (6 bases). V lost 10 bases and J lost 2, with 15 bases in between. CDR1 ENHRY and CDR2 SYGVKD come from the germline V gene. This CDR3 contains 13 residues. CDR3 region: CAKRQGGTYEQYF. CDR3 DNA sequence: TGTGCCAAGCGCCAGGGAGGCACCTACGAGCAGTACTTC.

This clonotype was recorded a few times. The chain couples TRBV20-1 to TRBJ1-2, with D tentatively TRBD1 (5 bases). The V and J ends lost 1 base and 2 bases respectively, with 14 bases between them. Germline V gene sequence: CDR1 DFQATT, CDR2 SNEGSKA (reference sequence). This CDR3 comprises 15 residues. CDR3 protein: CSARVYPQGNYGYTF. Written as DNA, the CDR3 is TGCAGTGCTAGAGTCTACCCCCAGGGCAACTATGGCTACACCTTC.

This clonotype appeared once. The chain employs TRBV7-6 and TRBJ1-3; no reliable D call. Between the trimmed V and J ends, which lost 5 bases and 2 bases, there was a span of 13 bases. Looked up from germline, CDR1 is SGHVS and CDR2 is FNYEAQ. The CDR3 is 15 amino acids. The DNA of the CDR3 is TGTGCCAGCAGCCCCAAGCTCCGGGCTGGAAACACCATATATTTT. This sequence encodes CASSPKLRAGNTIYF. The variable domain in full, completed from reference TRBV7-6 and TRBJ1-3, reads GAGVSQSPRYKVTKRGQDVALRCDPISGHVSLYWYRQALGQGPEFLTYFNYEAQQDKSGLPNDRFSAERPEGSISTLTIQRTEQRDSAMYRCASSPKLRAGNTIYFGEGSWLTVV.

The rearrangement links TRBV12-3 or TRBV12-4 to TRBJ1-5; D gene unclear. V lost 6 bases to trimming and J lost 4 bases, with 13 bases between them. The CDR3 is made up of 14 amino acids. The CDR3 DNA reads as TGTGCCAGCAGCCCCACCATGACAAATCAGCCCCAGCATTTT. It is translated as CASSPTMTNQPQHF.